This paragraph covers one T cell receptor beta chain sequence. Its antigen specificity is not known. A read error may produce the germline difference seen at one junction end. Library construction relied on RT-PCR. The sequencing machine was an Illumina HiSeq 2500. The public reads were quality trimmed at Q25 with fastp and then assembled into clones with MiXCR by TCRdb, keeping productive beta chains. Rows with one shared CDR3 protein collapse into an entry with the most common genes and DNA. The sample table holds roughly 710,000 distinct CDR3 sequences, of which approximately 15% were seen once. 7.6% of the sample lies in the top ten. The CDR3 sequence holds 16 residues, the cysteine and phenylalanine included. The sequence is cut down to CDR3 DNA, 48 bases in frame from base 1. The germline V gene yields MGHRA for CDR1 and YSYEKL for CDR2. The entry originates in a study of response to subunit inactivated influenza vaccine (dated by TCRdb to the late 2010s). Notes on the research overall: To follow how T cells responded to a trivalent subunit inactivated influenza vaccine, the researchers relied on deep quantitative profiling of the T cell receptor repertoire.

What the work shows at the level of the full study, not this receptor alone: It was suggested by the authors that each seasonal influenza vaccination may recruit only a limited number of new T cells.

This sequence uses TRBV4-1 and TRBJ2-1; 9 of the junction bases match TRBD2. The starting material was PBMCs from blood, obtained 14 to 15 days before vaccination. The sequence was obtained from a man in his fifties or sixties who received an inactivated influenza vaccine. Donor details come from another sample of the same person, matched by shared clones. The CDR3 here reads CASSQDSGGAYNDQFF. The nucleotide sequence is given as TGCGCCAGCAGCCAGGATAGCGGGGGAGCTTACAATGATCAGTTCTTC.